Detailed here is one TCR beta chain. The record originates from a study of blood T cell repertoires in COVID-19. Trimming shortened V by 6 bases and J by 0 bases, and 15 bases separated the two germline ends. Germline V CDR1 and CDR2: MDHEN, SYDVKM. CDR3 size: 15 residues. The method was immunoSEQ multiplex PCR; TCRdb's version includes in-frame clones alone and lacks a portion of them. The sample lists over 200,000 clones, roughly four fifths occurring once. Sequenced material: PBMCs or T cells enriched from blood (not recorded which). The sequence was obtained from a middle-aged man who had recovered from COVID-19. The gene calls are TRBV28 and TRBJ2-7, with D perhaps matching TRBD1 (6 bases). CDR3 DNA: TGTGCCAGCAGACTCAGACAGGATAGCTCCTACGAGCAGTACTTC. Encoded protein: CASRLRQDSSYEQYF. The whole variable domain, filled in from reference TRBV28 and TRBJ2-7, reads DVKVTQSSRYLVKRTGEKVFLECVQDMDHENMFWYRQDPGLGLRLIYFSYDVKMKEKGDIPEGYSVSREKKERFSLILESASTNQTSMYLCASRLRQDSSYEQYFGPGTRLTVT.